The 22 T cell receptor beta chains below come from one sample, sequenced in a study of human T cells and chemical hapten exposure. TCRdb reanalysed the RACE reads using MiXCR and keeps one entry per CDR3 protein. The sample yields about 130,000 distinct CDR3 sequences, approximately 9% seen once. Time point here: healthy volunteer bleed at 2 weeks. Someone pulled total RNA out of unfractionated whole blood. Material for sequencing was whole blood. The receptors were sampled from a male donor in good health. Some clones in this sample may be carry-over from other donors' samples.

This clonotype has a count of ten or more. The J gene is TRBJ2-7, the V gene TRBV29-1, with TRBD1 identical over 8 bases. Germline lookup yields CDR1 SQVTM and CDR2 ANQGSEA. Trimming took 4 bases from V and 1 from J; bases not matched to a gene: 0. This CDR3 has 12 residues. The CDR3 loop is CSVGDRSYEQYF. The CDR3, as DNA: TGCAGCGTTGGGGACAGGTCCTACGAGCAGTACTTC.

This clonotype was picked up many times. The rearrangement joins TRBV10-2 to TRBJ2-1, with 10 bases that match TRBD2. After removal of 2 bases from V and 4 bases from J, the junction contained 8 bases not matched to a gene. Germline CDR1 is WSHSY and CDR2 is SAAADI. The CDR3 sequence is 17 residues long. DNA of the CDR3: TGCGCCAGCAGTGAGGGGCTTAGCGGGGGGTCATACAATGAGCAGTTCTTC. Translation: CASSEGLSGGSYNEQFF.

This clonotype has ten or more counts. This chain links TRBV6-6 with TRBJ1-1; D remains unclear. Germline V gives CDR1 MNHNY, CDR2 SVGAGI (reference sequence). V lost 0 bases to trimming and J lost 6 bases, with 14 bases between them. This CDR3 has 15 amino acids. The CDR3 DNA is TGTGCCAGCAGTTACTCGATGCAGGTTGAAGCTGAAGCTTTCTTT. It is translated as CASSYSMQVEAEAFF.

This clonotype was seen more than once but under ten times. The chain has TRBV27 and TRBJ1-1; D is undetermined. This CDR3 spans 17 amino acids. Germline V gives CDR1 MNHEY, CDR2 SMNVEV (reference sequence). Trimming shortened V by 1 base and J by 1 base, and 16 bases separated the two germline ends. CDR3 protein: CASSLFPQADRNTEAFF. The CDR3, as DNA: TGTGCCAGCAGTTTATTCCCCCAGGCAGACCGGAACACTGAAGCTTTCTTT.

The chain employs TRBV5-5 and TRBJ2-1, with D possibly being TRBD2 (5 bases). The V gene lost 2 bases and the J gene lost 4 bases, with 16 bases spanning the gap. CDR3 length: 16 amino acids. Germline-derived CDR1 and CDR2 are SGHKS and YYEKEE (reference sequence). The CDR3 loop reads CASSFSPSGFYNEQFF. The DNA for the CDR3 is TGTGCCAGCAGCTTTAGTCCGAGCGGATTTTACAATGAGCAGTTCTTC.

There are many counts of this clonotype. This chain joins TRBV29-1 and TRBJ1-1; D perhaps matches TRBD1 (5 bases). V was clipped by 6 bases and J by 0 bases, with 14 bases between them. Looked up from germline, CDR1 is SQVTM and CDR2 is ANQGSEA. The CDR3 spans 14 residues. CDR3: CSVTGTDMNTEAFF. Here the CDR3 DNA reads TGCAGCGTAACCGGGACCGACATGAACACTGAAGCTTTCTTT.

This clonotype was detected only a few times. The rearrangement joins TRBV3-1 to TRBJ2-1; 8 nucleotides match TRBD2. Germline trimming cut 4 bases from V and 3 bases from J; bases unmatched to any gene: 5. Germline loops: CDR1 LGHDT, CDR2 YNNKEL (reference sequence). This CDR3 is 15 amino acids long. For the CDR3, the DNA is TGTGCCAGCAGCCCCACTAGCGGTAACTACAATGAGCAGTTCTTC. Its translation is CASSPTSGNYNEQFF.

This clonotype appeared a few times. The genes are TRBV4-3 and TRBJ1-6, with a possible D match to TRBD1 (5 bases). V was clipped by 2 bases and J by 8 bases, with 7 bases between them. The CDR3 contains 13 residues. In germline, CDR1 is LGHNA, CDR2 YSLEER. CDR3 nucleotides: TGCGCCAGCAGCCAACAGGGAGATTCACCCCTCCACTTT. Translated, it gives CASSQQGDSPLHF.

This clonotype was seen more than once but under ten times. This chain connects TRBV5-6 to TRBJ1-2; D not certain. V lost 0 bases to trimming and J lost 0 bases, with 6 bases between them. Per the germline V gene, CDR1 is SGHDT and CDR2 is YYEEEE. The length of the CDR3 is 14 residues. The CDR3 sequence: CASSLAHPNYGYTF. The CDR3 DNA is TGTGCCAGCAGCTTGGCGCACCCTAACTATGGCTACACCTTC. Together with reference TRBV5-6 and TRBJ1-2, the CDR3 gives the full variable domain: DAGVTQSPTHLIKTRGQQVTLRCSPKSGHDTVSWYQQALGQGPQFIFQYYEEEERQRGNFPDRFSGHQFPNYSSELNVNALLLGDSALYLCASSLAHPNYGYTFGSGTRLTVV.

The chain recombines TRBV27 with TRBJ2-2, with 12 bases matching TRBD2. V trimming: 2 bases; J trimming: 4 bases; junction bases outside the gene matches: 5. The CDR3 runs to 17 residues. Germline V gene lookup returns CDR1 MNHEY and CDR2 SMNVEV (reference sequence). CDR3 in amino acids: CASSLTSGGPGTGELFF. The CDR3 DNA reads as TGTGCCAGCAGTTTAACTAGCGGGGGGCCGGGCACCGGGGAGCTGTTTTTT.

V and J are TRBV20-1 and TRBJ1-1; possibly TRBD1 for D (5 bases). The ends were cut back, 3 bases at V and 6 bases at J, with 11 bases in the middle. The CDR3 is made up of 12 amino acids. In germline, CDR1 is DFQATT, CDR2 SNEGSKA (reference sequence). CDR3 residues: CSASSGGAEAFF. CDR3 bases: TGCAGTGCTAGTTCGGGGGGTGCTGAAGCTTTCTTT.

The chain joins TRBV7-9 to TRBJ2-3, with 16 bases matching TRBD2. The germline V gene encodes CDR1 SEHNR and CDR2 FQNEAQ (reference sequence). With 3 bases clipped from V and 3 bases from J, the junction kept 9 bases outside the gene matches. This CDR3 region has 19 residues. CDR3 protein: CASSFLPGLAGGPTDTQYF. The CDR3 nucleotides read TGTGCCAGCAGCTTCCTACCGGGACTAGCGGGAGGGCCAACAGATACGCAGTATTTT. Based on the CDR3 plus reference TRBV7-9 and TRBJ2-3, the full variable domain is DTGVSQNPRHKITKRGQNVTFRCDPISEHNRLYWYRQTLGQGPEFLTYFQNEAQLEKSRLLSDRFSAERPKGSFSTLEIQRTEQGDSAMYLCASSFLPGLAGGPTDTQYFGPGTRLTVL.

At least ten counts were recorded for this clonotype. The chain uses TRBV20-1 and TRBJ1-5; D uncertain. Germline V gives CDR1 DFQATT, CDR2 SNEGSKA (reference sequence). The CDR3 covers 14 residues. Trimming shortened V by 0 bases and J by 1 base, and 7 bases separated the two germline ends. The CDR3 nucleotides read TGCAGTGCTAGAGATTCGGGGAGCAATCAGCCCCAGCATTTT. It is translated as CSARDSGSNQPQHF.

The chain couples TRBV7-2 to TRBJ2-1; the D is unclear. The V end was cut by 1 base, the J end by 5 bases, with 6 bases between. Germline V gene sequence: CDR1 SGHTA, CDR2 FQGNSA. The CDR3 is made up of 13 amino acids. CDR3 sequence: CASSLGQDNEQFF. The CDR3, as DNA: TGTGCCAGCAGCTTAGGGCAGGACAATGAGCAGTTCTTC.

This clonotype was picked up a small number of times. The J gene is TRBJ2-6, the V gene TRBV5-1, with D perhaps TRBD1 (6 bases). CDR1 and CDR2 from the germline V gene are SGHRS and YFSETQ. This CDR3 is 17 amino acids long. V was clipped by 1 base and J by 0 bases, with 11 bases between them. DNA for the CDR3: TGCGCCAGCAGCTTGATTCAGGGGAGCTCTGGGGCCAACGTCCTGACTTTC. It encodes CASSLIQGSSGANVLTF.

This chain joins TRBV7-2 and TRBJ1-6; 8 nucleotides agree with TRBD1. This CDR3 is built from 15 residues. V shed 5 bases, J shed 6 bases, and the junction held 6 bases outside the gene matches. The germline CDR1 and CDR2 sequences are SGHTA and FQGNSA. CDR3 protein: CASSTGQGFNSPLHF. For the CDR3, the DNA is TGTGCCAGCAGCACCGGACAGGGATTTAATTCACCCCTCCACTTT.

This clonotype was observed a handful of times. This chain connects TRBV18 to TRBJ2-7, with TRBD1 matching 7 bases. The V and J ends lost 3 bases and 3 bases, in that order; junction bases with no gene match: 14. The CDR3 is made up of 17 amino acids. CDR1 is KGHSH and CDR2 is LQKENI in the germline V gene. CDR3 nucleotides: TGTGCCAGCTCACCCCGTGATACAGGGGCAAGGGGCTACGAGCAGTACTTC. Amino acid sequence: CASSPRDTGARGYEQYF.

This clonotype has just a few counts. V and J are TRBV20-1 and TRBJ1-3; D is undetermined. There are 14 residues in the CDR3. Germline V gene sequence: CDR1 DFQATT, CDR2 SNEGSKA (reference sequence). The ends were cut back, 1 base at V and 3 bases at J, with 10 bases in the middle. The CDR3 protein is CSARVRGSGNTIYF. The CDR3 DNA is TGCAGTGCTAGAGTGCGGGGTAGTGGAAACACCATATATTTT.

A few counts support this clonotype. This chain uses TRBV5-1 with TRBJ2-7; TRBD1 aligns across 8 bases. Germline loops: CDR1 SGHRS, CDR2 YFSETQ. This CDR3 has 14 amino acids. Germline trimming cut 5 bases from V and 5 bases from J; bases unmatched to any gene: 9. The chain's CDR3 is CASRSGGGTNEQYF. CDR3 nucleotide sequence: TGCGCCAGCAGGTCAGGGGGCGGCACCAACGAGCAGTACTTC.

Here the CDR3 DNA reads TGTGCCAGCAGTTTCGACCGGGAGAGGAGTTACGAGCAGTACTTC. Amino acids: CASSFDRERSYEQYF. The chain is built from TRBV12-3 or TRBV12-4 and TRBJ2-7; maybe TRBD2 (6 bases). This CDR3 spans 15 amino acids. Trimming removed 3 bases at V and 4 bases at J, with 16 bases between.

The V and J genes are TRBV29-1 and TRBJ2-7, with 11 positions matching TRBD1. V trimming: 6 bases; J trimming: 2 bases; junction bases outside the gene matches: 3. Germline V lookup: CDR1 SQVTM, CDR2 ANQGSEA. The CDR3 length is 13 residues. CDR3 nucleotide sequence: TGCAGCGTGCGGGACAGGGGGGCCTACGAGCAGTACTTC. Its protein product is CSVRDRGAYEQYF.

The chain carries TRBV19 and TRBJ2-5; D is tentatively TRBD1 or TRBD2 (5 bases each). The CDR3 is made up of 16 amino acids. The germline gives CDR1 LNHDA, CDR2 SQIVND (reference sequence). The V and J ends lost 5 bases and 1 base respectively, with 17 bases between them. Here the CDR3 reads CASSAPGRDLQETQYF. The CDR3 bases are TGTGCCAGTAGTGCCCCGGGACGGGACCTCCAAGAGACCCAGTACTTC.